Following are 10 T cell receptor beta chains from one sample sequenced in a study of cytomegalovirus exposure and HLA in healthy donors. The study ran its PCR with 60 Vbeta and 13 Jbeta primers. Clones were sequenced by immunoSEQ multiplex PCR, and TCRdb holds only the in-frame ones, with some missing. Of 110,000 or so clones in the sample, around 77% are singletons; the top ten hold roughly 4.5%. Specimen: PBMCs. Source of these receptors: a man aged 45 to 65 in good health and CMV-seropositive.

The chain is built from TRBV25-1 and TRBJ2-3, with TRBD1 identical over 7 bases. The CDR3 is 15 residues long. Germline V gene data show CDR1 as MGHDK and CDR2 as SYGVNS. V lost 5 bases to trimming and J lost 0 bases; unmatched junction nucleotides: 5. The CDR3 sequence: CASSLQGSSTDTQYF. DNA for the CDR3: TGTGCCAGCAGTCTACAGGGGAGTAGCACAGATACGCAGTATTTT. Using reference TRBV25-1 and TRBJ2-3 for the parts outside the CDR3, the full variable domain is EADIYQTPRYLVIGTGKKITLECSQTMGHDKMYWYQQDPGMELHLIHYSYGVNSTEKGDLSSESTVSRIRTEHFPLTLESARPSHTSQYLCASSLQGSSTDTQYFGPGTRLTVL.

The chain combines TRBV29-1 with TRBJ1-2; TRBD1 matches 7 bases. Trimming at V came to 6 bases and at J to 4 bases, leaving 8 bases not matched to a gene. The CDR3 runs to 13 residues. Germline loops: CDR1 SQVTM, CDR2 ANQGSEA. The CDR3 DNA reads TGCAGCGTAGATGGACAGGCCCCCTATGGCTACACCTTC. Its translation: CSVDGQAPYGYTF.

This clone has a count of ten or more. CDR3 sequence reads: CASSLQGLVNTEAFF. CDR3 bases: TGTGCCAGCAGTCTTCAGGGCCTAGTGAACACTGAAGCTTTCTTT. The gene calls are TRBV2 and TRBJ1-1; the D gene is possibly TRBD1 (5 bases). Germline CDR1 reads SNHLY; CDR2 reads FYNNEI. V was clipped by 5 bases and J by 0 bases, with 13 bases between them. This CDR3 has 15 residues.

This clone has a handful of counts. J is TRBJ2-3 and V is TRBV7-2; 14 nucleotides align to TRBD2. Germline CDR1 and CDR2: SGHTA and FQGNSA. The CDR3 sequence is 16 residues long. The ends lost 5 bases at V and 3 bases at J; junction bases unmatched: 4. The CDR3: CASSTGLAGVTDTQYF. In nucleotides, the CDR3 is TGTGCCAGCAGCACGGGACTAGCGGGAGTTACAGATACGCAGTATTTT.

The chain employs TRBV5-1 and TRBJ2-1, with 9 bases that match TRBD2. The CDR3 has 15 residues. Trimming at V came to 1 base and at J to 8 bases, leaving 7 bases not matched to a gene. Germline V lookup: CDR1 SGHRS, CDR2 YFSETQ. DNA for the CDR3: TGCGCCAGCAGCTTGTGGAGCGGGGGGTCGGATGAGCAGTTCTTC. Protein sequence: CASSLWSGGSDEQFF.

The chain has TRBV9 and TRBJ2-3; no reliable D call. This CDR3 contains 15 residues. Germline CDR1 reads SGDLS; CDR2 reads YYNGEE. Trimming pared 0 bases from V and 2 bases from J, leaving 10 bases between. The CDR3: CASSVAPDYTDTQYF. The CDR3 coding sequence is TGTGCCAGCAGCGTAGCCCCAGATTACACAGATACGCAGTATTTT.

The chain has TRBV30 and TRBJ1-3; D uncertain. The germline V and J ends were trimmed by 3 bases and 2 bases, with 8 bases remaining between them. The germline CDR1 and CDR2 sequences are GTSNPN and SVGIG (reference sequence). The CDR3 covers 13 residues. The CDR3 protein is CAWRPGAGNTIYF. CDR3 DNA sequence: TGTGCCTGGAGACCGGGAGCTGGAAACACCATATATTTT.

This chain joins TRBV5-4 and TRBJ1-5; perhaps TRBD1 as D (5 bases). The CDR3 runs 15 residues. The ends were cut back, 3 bases at V and 2 bases at J, with 12 bases in the middle. CDR1 is SGHNT, CDR2 YYREEE, per germline (reference sequence). CDR3 nucleotide sequence: TGTGCCAGCAGCTCCCTACCGACAGGCAATCAGCCCCAGCATTTT. Its protein product is CASSSLPTGNQPQHF.

About this clone: At one end the junction does not follow the germline gene, possibly because of a read error. The chain uses TRBV19 and TRBJ2-7, with a possible D match to TRBD2 (6 bases). Germline V gene lookup returns CDR1 LNHDA and CDR2 SQIVND (reference sequence). There are 14 residues in the CDR3. CDR3 protein: CASSRQWDSYEQYF. Here the CDR3 DNA reads TGTGCCAGTAGTCGGCAGTGGGACTCCTATGAGCAGTACTTC. The full variable domain, completed using reference TRBV19 and TRBJ2-7, is DGGITQSPKYLFRKEGQNVTLSCEQNLNHDAMYWYRQDPGQGLRLIYYSQIVNDFQKGDIAEGYSVSREKKESFPLTVTSAQKNPTAFYLCASSRQWDSYEQYFGPGTRLTVT.

The rearrangement joins TRBV2 to TRBJ1-4; D is possibly TRBD1 (5 bases). Germline CDR1 SNHLY, CDR2 FYNNEI. Trimming left V 2 bases short and J 5 bases short, with 9 bases between. The CDR3 spans 14 residues. The CDR3 DNA follows: TGTGCCAGCAGTGAACGACAGTTAAATGAAAAACTGTTTTTT. As protein: CASSERQLNEKLFF.